The rows below give T cell receptor beta chains drawn from one sample of a study of blood T cell repertoires in COVID-19. The assay was immunoSEQ multiplex PCR, and TCRdb's table has in-frame clones only and misses some. Among 120,000 to 150,000 clones listed, 80% to 90% were seen once. The sample comprised peripheral blood. These receptors all come from an elderly woman with acute or convalescent COVID-19. Both conserved end residues are part of each CDR3.

TRBV4-3,TRBJ1-4,CASSPIKTGGLTNEKLFF
TRBV5-1,TRBJ1-1,CASSLGTGSAEAFF
TRBV11-2,TRBJ1-3,CASSYRLSSGNTIYF
TRBV5-6,TRBJ1-2,CASSRMYGVGYTF
TRBV9,TRBJ1-5,CASSDGTGSTQHF
TRBV6-1,TRBJ2-1,CASSEAGGFKQFF
TRBV7-9,TRBJ2-5,CASSQGAGEETQYF
TRBV7-2,TRBJ1-2,CASSLASLGAFGGYTF
TRBV29-1,TRBJ1-1,CSVEKETEAFF
TRBV10-1,TRBJ1-6,CASSEQGMNSPLHF
TRBV7-8,TRBJ1-5,CASSPWTGSNQPQHF
TRBV11-2,TRBJ2-7,CASTLTTGGYEQYF
TRBV9,TRBJ1-3,CASSVGGESSGNTIYF
TRBV9,TRBJ1-5,CASSRGSNQPQHF
TRBV3-1/TRBV3-2,TRBJ2-2,CASSHQNTGELFF
TRBV7-2,TRBJ2-7,CASSRNRGPYEQYF
TRBV19,TRBJ2-1,CASSHLYSGAKVNEQFF
TRBV18,TRBJ2-1,CASSDGTGPYEQFF
TRBV3-1/TRBV3-2,TRBJ2-2,CASSQHSNTGELFF
TRBV19,TRBJ2-4,CASSSDRDRGRNIQYF
TRBV29-1,TRBJ2-1,CSGEGGPREYNEQFF
TRBV7-3,TRBJ2-2,CASSLPSGGRDTGELFF
TRBV6-2/TRBV6-3,TRBJ1-1,CASSYSGGPKAFF
TRBV2,TRBJ2-3,CASSELAGPGTDTQYF
TRBV27,TRBJ1-1,CASSLGWDMSGTEAFF
TRBV5-1,TRBJ1-4,CASSRQGAGGEKLFF
TRBV18,TRBJ1-2,CASSQSRDTYGYTF
TRBV19,TRBJ2-3,CASRTYPDRVGTDTQYF
TRBV28,TRBJ2-7,CASRSSPSIYEQYF
TRBV14,TRBJ1-1,CASSEGGEGNTEAFF
TRBV4-3,TRBJ2-3,CASSQVATSGGSTDTQYF
TRBV5-1,TRBJ1-3,CASSNDDSDSGNTIYF